Following are 4 T cell receptor beta chains from one sample sequenced in a study of cytomegalovirus exposure and HLA in healthy donors. It was with 60 Vbeta and 13 Jbeta primers that the PCR ran. Profiled with immunoSEQ multiplex PCR; TCRdb holds only in-frame clones, not every one. Found here are around 120,000 clones, just over 15% of them singletons; the top ten hold over 1.5%. The material sequenced was PBMCs. These receptor sequences come from a woman aged 18-29 years in good health and CMV-seronegative.

This sequence joins TRBV7-8 and TRBJ1-4; D gene unclear. V was trimmed by 2 bases and J by 1 base, leaving 5 bases between them. The CDR3 has 14 residues. Germline V gene data show CDR1 as SGHVS and CDR2 as FQNEAQ. CDR3 in amino acids: CASSLSRTNEKLFF. The CDR3 DNA follows: TGTGCCAGCAGCTTAAGCCGAACTAATGAAAAACTGTTTTTT. Full variable domain (remainder filled in from reference TRBV7-8 and TRBJ1-4): GAGVSQSPRYKVAKRGQDVALRCDPISGHVSLFWYQQALGQGPEFLTYFQNEAQLDKSGLPSDRFFAERPEGSVSTLKIQRTQQEDSAVYLCASSLSRTNEKLFFGSGTQLSVL.

The chain combines TRBV5-1 with TRBJ2-1; 7 nucleotides align to TRBD2. Trimming took 4 bases from V and 8 from J; bases not matched to a gene: 21. This CDR3 spans 18 amino acids. Germline-derived CDR1 and CDR2 are SGHRS and YFSETQ. CDR3 region: CASSRRWIGRAEYDEQFF. Here the CDR3 DNA reads TGCGCCAGCAGCCGCCGTTGGATAGGGAGGGCCGAGTACGATGAGCAGTTCTTC.

This chain links TRBV30 with TRBJ2-5; 7 bases agree with TRBD2. J lost 1 base, V lost 0 bases, and 8 bases had no gene match. This CDR3 spans 16 amino acids. Germline V gene lookup returns CDR1 GTSNPN and CDR2 SVGIG (reference sequence). CDR3 in amino acids: CAWSVSASGLQETQYF. CDR3 in DNA: TGTGCCTGGAGTGTCTCGGCTAGCGGTCTCCAAGAGACCCAGTACTTC.

This clone occurred a few times. The same CDR3 arises from other DNA sequences in this sample as well. This chain joins TRBV13 and TRBJ1-3; 7 nucleotides line up with TRBD1. The CDR3 consists of 15 residues. V gave up 0 bases and J gave up 1 base; unmatched junction bases: 0. Germline values: CDR1 PRHDT, CDR2 FYEKMQ (reference sequence). CDR3 loop: CASSLGRGSGNTIYF. The CDR3 DNA follows: TGTGCCAGCAGCTTAGGCAGGGGGTCTGGAAACACCATATATTTT.